Detailed here is one T cell receptor (beta chain). Its target is unknown. These data belong to a study of PD-1 blockade in classical Hodgkin lymphoma. Overall study results and limits: CD4+ TCR diversity, unlike CD8+, climbed significantly by C4D1.

Measured with immunoSEQ multiplex PCR; TCRdb has only the in-frame clones, and not every one. This sample has fewer than 45,000 clones, with around 86% found just once. Germline V lookup: CDR1 MGHRA, CDR2 YSYEKL. V lost 0 bases to trimming and J lost 6 bases, with 11 bases between them. CDR3 length: 15 residues. Every patient was affected by relapse after autologous stem cell transplantation, while exposure to brentuximab vedotin was not uniform. Sequenced here: peripheral blood mononuclear cells (PBMCs), sampled before the second cycle of nivolumab. The TCR sequence derives from a human donor with classical Hodgkin lymphoma. The chain joins TRBV4-1 to TRBJ2-2, with D perhaps TRBD1 (5 bases). DNA for the CDR3: TGCGCCAGCAGCCAAGAGGGCAGGGTGGCCGGGGAGCTGTTTTTT. Residues: CASSQEGRVAGELFF.